This TCR beta chain was recovered during a study of lymphopenia after photon versus proton radiotherapy. Study results and limitations: Survival link was tested only in deceased patients; proton benefit remains a possibility. Larger post-nadir TCR diversity loss correlated inversely with survival in deceased patients. After lymphocyte nadir, photon-treated repertoires showed oligoclonal expansion, especially CD8+ Temra.

This CDR3 region has 15 residues. Per germline, CDR1 SGHDN and CDR2 FVKESK. The germline V and J ends were trimmed by 3 bases and 1 base, with 12 bases remaining between them. About this clone itself: Its antigen is unidentified.

Assay used: immunoSEQ multiplex PCR; TCRdb lists only in-frame clones, some missing. The top ten clones hold 4% to 5% of a sample with approximately 150,000 clones, about 85% of them seen once. Material: peripheral blood, obtained from a patient treated with photon-based radiotherapy. The clonotype was recovered from a man aged 50 to 59 with gastric cancer. V gene TRBV14 combines with J gene TRBJ2-5, with D unclear. CDR3: CASSQDHSAQETQYF. The CDR3 bases are TGTGCCAGCAGCCAGGACCACAGTGCCCAAGAGACCCAGTACTTC.